This entry lists 21 T cell receptor beta chains sequenced from one sample in a study of blood T cell repertoires in COVID-19. The assay was immunoSEQ multiplex PCR, and TCRdb's table has in-frame clones only and misses some. The sample gives roughly 36,000 clones, around 85% of which show up once; approximately 4.1% is in the top ten. The sequencing sample was made of peripheral blood. Receptor source: a man between 60 and 75 years old with acute or convalescent COVID-19.

The J gene is TRBJ2-7, the V gene TRBV6-5; maybe TRBD2 (5 bases). Trimming pared 6 bases from V and 3 bases from J, leaving 9 bases between. Germline CDR1 MNHEY, CDR2 SVGAGI. The CDR3 length is 12 residues. The CDR3 loop is CASRRSGYEQYF. The CDR3 DNA reads TGTGCCAGCAGAAGAAGCGGCTACGAGCAGTACTTC.

V and J are TRBV6-5 and TRBJ1-2; D gene uncertain. The V end was cut by 5 bases, the J end by 8 bases, with 9 bases between. The CDR3 totals 11 residues. Germline values: CDR1 MNHEY, CDR2 SVGAGI. CDR3 bases: TGTGCCAGCAGTACGGGTGGGGGCTACACCTTC. It codes for CASSTGGGYTF.

This clone was seen more than once but under ten times. V usage is TRBV14 and J usage is TRBJ2-5, with D perhaps TRBD2 (6 bases). CDR1 SGHDN and CDR2 FVKESK come from the germline V gene. Trimming removed 6 bases at V and 2 bases at J, with 10 bases between. The CDR3 has 13 amino acids. This CDR3 reads CASRQGGQETQYF. DNA of the CDR3: TGTGCCAGCAGGCAGGGAGGACAAGAGACCCAGTACTTC.

The chain recombines TRBV15 with TRBJ1-5; D gene ambiguous. Germline V gene lookup returns CDR1 LNHNV and CDR2 YYDKDF (reference sequence). The CDR3 has 17 residues. The germline V and J ends were trimmed by 0 bases and 0 bases, with 12 bases remaining between them. DNA of the CDR3: TGTGCCACCAGCAGAGATTCTGGAGACTATAGCAATCAGCCCCAGCATTTT. It codes for CATSRDSGDYSNQPQHF.

The rearrangement joins TRBV7-2 to TRBJ2-1; D is possibly TRBD2 (5 bases). V lost 4 bases to trimming and J lost 4 bases, with 17 bases between them. The CDR3 extends over 16 amino acids. Germline V lookup: CDR1 SGHTA, CDR2 FQGNSA. The CDR3 region has the DNA TGTGCCAGCAGCTCCAGGACTGCTTCGTCTTACAATGAGCAGTTCTTC. Its protein product is CASSSRTASSYNEQFF.

The J gene is TRBJ1-2, the V gene TRBV19; maybe TRBD1 (5 bases). Trimming shortened V by 3 bases and J by 0 bases, and 8 bases separated the two germline ends. Germline V CDR1 and CDR2: LNHDA, SQIVND (reference sequence). The CDR3 runs 14 residues. CDR3 bases: TGTGCCAGTAGTATGACAGCAGCTAACTATGGCTACACCTTC. It encodes CASSMTAANYGYTF.

V and J are TRBV4-2 and TRBJ2-5; 8 nucleotides match TRBD1. With 3 bases clipped from V and 5 bases from J, the junction kept 8 bases outside the gene matches. The CDR3 is 15 residues long. Looked up from germline, CDR1 is LGHNA and CDR2 is YNFKEQ. CDR3 protein: CASSQSSGQAETQYF. The CDR3 DNA reads TGTGCCAGCAGCCAGTCGTCGGGACAGGCGGAGACCCAGTACTTC.

The sample holds a few counts of this clone. This sequence joins TRBV2 and TRBJ2-1; TRBD1 might be the D (6 bases). This CDR3 spans 13 amino acids. Trimming pared 2 bases from V and 8 bases from J, leaving 10 bases between. The germline CDR1 and CDR2 sequences are SNHLY and FYNNEI. The CDR3 here is CASSETGRHEQFF. CDR3 sequence (DNA): TGTGCCAGCAGTGAAACAGGGCGGCATGAGCAGTTCTTC.

The rearrangement joins TRBV11-3 to TRBJ2-7, with D possibly TRBD2 on 7 matching bases. In germline, CDR1 is SGHNT, CDR2 YENEEA. V lost 5 bases and J 2 bases, leaving 10 bases between the germline ends. The CDR3 has 13 residues. In nucleotides, the CDR3 is TGTGCCAGCAGCGGGGGGGCTGCCTACGAGCAGTACTTC. Its protein is CASSGGAAYEQYF. The full variable domain, completed using reference TRBV11-3 and TRBJ2-7, is EAGVVQSPRYKIIEKKQPVAFWCNPISGHNTLYWYLQNLGQGPELLIRYENEEAVDDSQLPKDRFSAERLKGVDSTLKIQPAELGDSAVYLCASSGGAAYEQYFGPGTRLTVT.

The chain is built from TRBV28 and TRBJ2-5; D unclear. Germline CDR1 and CDR2: MDHEN and SYDVKM. V was shortened by 4 bases and J by 1 base, with 4 bases between the two germline ends. The CDR3 has 12 amino acids. CDR3 DNA: TGTGCCAGCAGTTCAGTCCAAGAGACCCAGTACTTC. Translation: CASSSVQETQYF.

The V gene is TRBV7-2, the J gene TRBJ1-5, with 9 bases lining up with TRBD1. CDR1 is SGHTA and CDR2 is FQGNSA in the germline V gene. J lost 7 bases, V lost 0 bases, and 7 bases had no gene match. The CDR3 has 16 residues. CDR3 DNA: TGTGCCAGCAGCTTAGCGCTTGGGACAGGGCGGCAGCCCCAGCATTTT. It encodes CASSLALGTGRQPQHF.

V gene TRBV28 combines with J gene TRBJ2-7, with a possible D match to TRBD2 (7 bases). V was cut by 3 bases and J by 1 base, with 10 bases left in between. Germline V gives CDR1 MDHEN, CDR2 SYDVKM. This CDR3 spans 14 amino acids. Here the CDR3 reads CASSLGGGSYEQYF. As DNA, the CDR3 is TGTGCCAGCAGTTTGGGAGGGGGATCCTACGAGCAGTACTTC.

The chain couples TRBV5-6 to TRBJ2-1; D remains ambiguous. V shed 4 bases and J shed 9 bases, with 20 bases lying between them. The CDR3 covers 15 residues. The germline gives CDR1 SGHDT, CDR2 YYEEEE. The CDR3 DNA reads TGTGCCAGCAGCCCCCGAGGAAGATTACGATTTGAGCAGTTCTTC. It translates to CASSPRGRLRFEQFF.

This clone has just one count. The chain has TRBV14 and TRBJ2-3; no firm D call. The length of the CDR3 is 13 residues. The germline V gene encodes CDR1 SGHDN and CDR2 FVKESK. V was cut by 5 bases and J by 4 bases, with 10 bases left in between. CDR3 DNA: TGTGCCAGCAGCAGATCAGGCCCAGATACGCAGTATTTT. Its translation is CASSRSGPDTQYF.

This clone was recorded a few times. The chain joins TRBV4-2 to TRBJ2-7, with TRBD1 identical over 7 bases. The germline CDR1 and CDR2 sequences are LGHNA and YNFKEQ. The CDR3 runs 17 residues. The V gene end was trimmed by 0 bases and the J gene end by 0 bases; junction bases not matched to a gene: 8. CDR3 sequence (DNA): TGTGCCAGCAGCCAAGAGCCCCAGGGGGACGTCTCCTACGAGCAGTACTTC. It encodes CASSQEPQGDVSYEQYF.

The chain joins TRBV29-1 to TRBJ1-1; TRBD1 matches at 8 bases. CDR1 SQVTM and CDR2 ANQGSEA come from the germline V gene. V lost 6 bases and J lost 1; bases outside the gene matches: 4. CDR3 size: 13 residues. The CDR3 region is CSVRQGPNTEAFF. The CDR3 region has the DNA TGCAGCGTGAGACAGGGGCCGAACACTGAAGCTTTCTTT.

The chain links TRBV3-1 (or the pseudogene TRBV3-2) to TRBJ2-2, with 8 bases that match TRBD2. V was clipped by 5 bases and J by 3 bases; unmatched bases: 2. The CDR3 is 14 amino acids. The germline CDR1 and CDR2 sequences are LGHDT and YNNKEL (reference sequence). CDR3 coding DNA: TGTGCCAGCAGCGGACTAGCATACACCGGGGAGCTGTTTTTT. Translated, it gives CASSGLAYTGELFF.

The rearrangement links TRBV25-1 to TRBJ2-5, with 9 bases fitting TRBD2. From germline, CDR1 is MGHDK and CDR2 SYGVNS. The CDR3 covers 17 residues. The trim removed 2 bases at V and 4 bases at J, leaving 11 bases unmatched. CDR3 residues: CASSEVASGVLRETQYF. As DNA, the CDR3 is TGTGCCAGCAGTGAAGTCGCTAGCGGGGTATTGAGAGAGACCCAGTACTTC.

The gene calls are TRBV5-1 and TRBJ1-1; possible D gene TRBD1, 5 bases. CDR3 size: 14 residues. From germline, CDR1 is SGHRS and CDR2 YFSETQ. V dropped 2 bases and J dropped 1 base, with 9 bases sitting between them. DNA of the CDR3: TGCGCCAGCAGCTTCGCGACAGCGAACACTGAAGCTTTCTTT. This encodes CASSFATANTEAFF.

The J gene is TRBJ2-1, the V gene TRBV24-1, with 8 bases lining up with TRBD2. Trimming cost V 4 bases and J 9 bases; bases outside gene matches: 7. The CDR3 has 14 residues. CDR1 is KGHDR and CDR2 is SFDVKD in the germline V gene. CDR3 sequence reads: CATSEGGLVGEQFF. The CDR3 region has the DNA TGTGCCACCAGTGAAGGGGGACTAGTTGGTGAGCAGTTCTTC.

The chain couples TRBV30 to TRBJ1-1; D uncertain. The length of the CDR3 is 13 residues. CDR1 GTSNPN and CDR2 SVGIG come from the germline V gene (reference sequence). V lost 0 bases and J 5 bases, leaving 10 bases between the germline ends. CDR3 protein: CAWSVGSRTEAFF. For the CDR3, the DNA is TGTGCCTGGAGTGTAGGTTCGAGGACTGAAGCTTTCTTT.